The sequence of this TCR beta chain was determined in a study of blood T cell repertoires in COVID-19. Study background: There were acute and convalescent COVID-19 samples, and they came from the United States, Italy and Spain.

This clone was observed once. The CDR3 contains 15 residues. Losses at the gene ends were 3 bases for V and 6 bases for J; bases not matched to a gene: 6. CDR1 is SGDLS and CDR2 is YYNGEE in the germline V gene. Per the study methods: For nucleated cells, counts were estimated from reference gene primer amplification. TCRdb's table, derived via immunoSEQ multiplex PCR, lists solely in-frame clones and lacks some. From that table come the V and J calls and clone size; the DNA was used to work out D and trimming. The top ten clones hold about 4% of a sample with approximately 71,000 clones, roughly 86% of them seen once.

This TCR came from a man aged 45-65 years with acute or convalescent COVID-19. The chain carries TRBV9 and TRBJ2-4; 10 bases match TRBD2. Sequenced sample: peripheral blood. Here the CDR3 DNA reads TGTGCCAGCAGCGCACTAGCGGGGTGGGGAAACATTCAGTACTTC. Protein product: CASSALAGWGNIQYF.